The present T cell receptor (beta chain) was sequenced within a study of blood T cell repertoires in COVID-19. CDR3 length: 19 residues. In germline, CDR1 is MNHNS, CDR2 SASEGT. The trim removed 0 bases at V and 0 bases at J, leaving 11 bases unmatched. This clone was detected only once. Libraries were prepared by immunoSEQ multiplex PCR; TCRdb keeps only in-frame clonotypes and omits some of them. Seen here are 88,000 or so clones, approximately 87% observed once, and the top ten hold about an eighth. Material for sequencing was peripheral blood. The receptor comes from a human donor in a cohort sampled during active COVID-19. The V and J genes are TRBV6-1 and TRBJ1-5, with 7 bases matching TRBD1. The CDR3 is CASSEAGGGAYYSNQPQHF. As DNA, the CDR3 is TGTGCCAGCAGTGAAGCAGGAGGGGGCGCATATTATAGCAATCAGCCCCAGCATTTT.